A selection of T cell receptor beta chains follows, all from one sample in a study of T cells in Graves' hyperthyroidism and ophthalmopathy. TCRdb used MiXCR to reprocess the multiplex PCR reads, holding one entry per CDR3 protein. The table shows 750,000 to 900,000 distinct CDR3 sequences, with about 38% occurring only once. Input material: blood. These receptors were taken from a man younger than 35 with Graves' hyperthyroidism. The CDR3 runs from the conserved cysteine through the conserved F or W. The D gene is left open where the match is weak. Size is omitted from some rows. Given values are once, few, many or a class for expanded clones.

CDR3: CASSVDFNQPQHF
DNA: TGTGCCAGCAGCGTTGACTTCAATCAGCCCCAGCATTTT
D: NA
J: TRBJ1-5
V: TRBV9
size: many

CDR3: CSAQLAGSGELFF
DNA: TGCAGCGCACAACTAGCGGGATCCGGGGAGCTGTTTTTT
D: TRBD2
J: TRBJ2-2
V: TRBV29-1
size: NA

CDR3: CASRADTYSNQPQHF
DNA: TGCGCCAGCAGAGCAGACACCTATAGCAATCAGCCCCAGCATTTT
D: NA
J: TRBJ1-5
V: TRBV5-1
size: NA

CDR3: CASSPRTPEWEAFF
DNA: TGTGCCAGTAGTCCTCGGACTCCTGAGTGGGAAGCTTTCTTT
D: NA
J: TRBJ1-1
V: TRBV19
size: once

CDR3: CASSGTGRRQPQHF
DNA: TGTGCCAGCAGCGGGACAGGGCGGAGGCAGCCCCAGCATTTT
D: TRBD1
J: TRBJ1-5
V: TRBV7-9
size: many

CDR3: CASSHLTGNTEAFF
DNA: TGTGCCAGCAGCCATCTGACGGGAAACACTGAAGCTTTCTTT
D: NA
J: TRBJ1-1
V: TRBV14
size: few

CDR3: CASSLTARYTF
DNA: TGTGCCAGCAGCTTGACAGCCCGCTACACCTTC
D: NA
J: TRBJ1-2
V: TRBV7-2
size: NA

CDR3: CASSLAGLLPYEQYF
DNA: TGTGCCAGCAGCCTCGCGGGACTCCTCCCCTACGAGCAGTACTTC
D: NA
J: TRBJ2-7
V: TRBV7-9
size: once

CDR3: CASSPPGTGMNTEAFF
DNA: TGCGCCAGCAGCCCGCCTGGGACAGGGATGAACACTGAAGCTTTCTTT
D: TRBD1
J: TRBJ1-1
V: TRBV5-1
size: NA

CDR3: CSVSPAGGEYEQYF
DNA: TGCAGCGTTTCACCGGCAGGGGGCGAATACGAGCAGTACTTC
D: TRBD1
J: TRBJ2-7
V: TRBV29-1
size: many

CDR3: CATEPPGTGYEQYF
DNA: TGTGCCACCGAGCCCCCGGGGACAGGCTACGAGCAGTACTTC
D: TRBD1
J: TRBJ2-7
V: TRBV25-1
size: NA